One sample yielded the 3 T cell receptor beta chains listed below, sequenced in a study of T cell repertoires in aging, cancer and after chemotherapy. Amplification of TCR beta used genomic DNA extracted from peripheral blood. Multiplex touch-down PCR with TRB-A/B primers amplified rearranged V-D-J TRB sequences. TCRdb processed the multiplex PCR reads anew with MiXCR; each CDR3 protein has one entry. The sample has roughly 4,200 distinct CDR3 sequences; about a quarter are singletons. The sample was blood. These receptors were obtained from a human donor with a blood cancer.

The V call is TRBV27, the J call TRBJ1-2, with TRBD1 matching over 10 bases. The CDR3 is 14 residues long. Germline CDR1 MNHEY, CDR2 SMNVEV (reference sequence). V trimming: 3 bases; J trimming: 8 bases; junction bases outside the gene matches: 6. The CDR3 DNA reads TGTGCCAGCAGTTTTTCGGACAGGGGGTCGGGCTACACCTTC. Its protein is CASSFSDRGSGYTF.

V gene TRBV5-4 combines with J gene TRBJ2-2; 7 nucleotides agree with TRBD2. Per germline, CDR1 SGHNT and CDR2 YYREEE (reference sequence). The CDR3 consists of 16 residues. Trimming at V came to 0 bases and at J to 4 bases, leaving 6 bases not matched to a gene. The CDR3 sequence is CASSLGQGGGTGELFF. The DNA for the CDR3 is TGTGCCAGCAGCTTGGGGCAGGGCGGGGGCACCGGGGAGCTGTTTTTT.

In this sample, this clonotype turned up a few times. The chain joins TRBV7-2 to TRBJ2-1; D possibly uses TRBD1 or TRBD2 (6 bases each). The CDR3 extends over 16 amino acids. Trimming pared 3 bases from V and 11 bases from J, leaving 23 bases between. The germline gives CDR1 SGHTA, CDR2 FQGNSA. The CDR3 bases are TGTGCCAGCAGCTTTGGCGGGGACACGGACTTCCGCCAGCAGTTCTTC. Translated, it gives CASSFGGDTDFRQQFF.